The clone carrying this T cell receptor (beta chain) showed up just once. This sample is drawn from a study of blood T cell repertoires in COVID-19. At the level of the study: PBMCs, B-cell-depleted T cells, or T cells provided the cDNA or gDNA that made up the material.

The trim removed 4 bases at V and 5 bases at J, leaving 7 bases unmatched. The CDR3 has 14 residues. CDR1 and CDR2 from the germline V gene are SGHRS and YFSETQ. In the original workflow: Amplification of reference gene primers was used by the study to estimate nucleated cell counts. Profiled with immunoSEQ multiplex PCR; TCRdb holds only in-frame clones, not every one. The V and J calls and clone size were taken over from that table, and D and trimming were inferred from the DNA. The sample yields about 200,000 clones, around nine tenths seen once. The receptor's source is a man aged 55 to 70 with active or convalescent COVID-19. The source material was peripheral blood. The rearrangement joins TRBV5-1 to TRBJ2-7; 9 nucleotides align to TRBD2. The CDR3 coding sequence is TGCGCCAGCAGCCCTAGCGGGGAACGAAACGAGCAGTACTTC. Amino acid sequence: CASSPSGERNEQYF. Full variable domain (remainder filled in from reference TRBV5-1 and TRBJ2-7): KAGVTQTPRYLIKTRGQQVTLSCSPISGHRSVSWYQQTPGQGLQFLFEYFSETQRNKGNFPGRFSGRQFSNSRSEMNVSTLELGDSALYLCASSPSGERNEQYFGPGTRLTVT.